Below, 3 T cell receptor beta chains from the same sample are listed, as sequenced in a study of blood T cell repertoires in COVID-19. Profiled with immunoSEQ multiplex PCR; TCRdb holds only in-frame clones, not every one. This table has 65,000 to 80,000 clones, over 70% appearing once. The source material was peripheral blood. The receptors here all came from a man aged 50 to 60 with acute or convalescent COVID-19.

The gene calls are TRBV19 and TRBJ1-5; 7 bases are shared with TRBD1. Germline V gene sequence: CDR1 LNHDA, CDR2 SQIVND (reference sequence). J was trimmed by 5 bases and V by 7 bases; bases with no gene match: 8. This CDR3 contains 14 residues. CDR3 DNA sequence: TGTGCCAGTAATTCAGGGGGTATGCATCAGCCCCAGCATTTT. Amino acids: CASNSGGMHQPQHF.

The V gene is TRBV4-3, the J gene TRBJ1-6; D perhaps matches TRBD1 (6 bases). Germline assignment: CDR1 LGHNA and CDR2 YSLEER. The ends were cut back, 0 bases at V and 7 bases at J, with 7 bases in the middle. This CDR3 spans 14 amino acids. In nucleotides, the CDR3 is TGCGCCAGCAGCCAAGAACAGGGAAATTCACCCCTCCACTTT. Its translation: CASSQEQGNSPLHF.

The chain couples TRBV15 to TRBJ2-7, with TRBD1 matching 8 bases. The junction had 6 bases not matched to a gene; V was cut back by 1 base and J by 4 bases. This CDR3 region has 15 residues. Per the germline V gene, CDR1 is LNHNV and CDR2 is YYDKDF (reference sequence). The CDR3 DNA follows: TGTGCCACCAGCAGAGTCCGGGACAGGAGGTACGAGCAGTACTTC. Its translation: CATSRVRDRRYEQYF.